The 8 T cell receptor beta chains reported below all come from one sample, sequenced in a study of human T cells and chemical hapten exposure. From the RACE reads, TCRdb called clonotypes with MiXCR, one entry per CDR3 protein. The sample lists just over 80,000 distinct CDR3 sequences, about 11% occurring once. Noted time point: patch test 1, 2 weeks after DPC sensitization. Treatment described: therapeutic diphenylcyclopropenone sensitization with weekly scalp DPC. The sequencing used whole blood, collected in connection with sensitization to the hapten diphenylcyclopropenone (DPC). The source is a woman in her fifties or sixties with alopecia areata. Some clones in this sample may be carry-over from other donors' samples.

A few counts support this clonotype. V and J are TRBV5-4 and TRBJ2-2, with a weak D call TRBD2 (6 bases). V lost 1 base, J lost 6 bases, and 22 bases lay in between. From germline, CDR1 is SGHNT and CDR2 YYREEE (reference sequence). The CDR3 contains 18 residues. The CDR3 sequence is CASSLSGGSTRKAGELFF. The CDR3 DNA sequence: TGTGCCAGCAGCTTGTCTGGGGGGTCAACAAGAAAGGCCGGGGAGCTGTTTTTT.

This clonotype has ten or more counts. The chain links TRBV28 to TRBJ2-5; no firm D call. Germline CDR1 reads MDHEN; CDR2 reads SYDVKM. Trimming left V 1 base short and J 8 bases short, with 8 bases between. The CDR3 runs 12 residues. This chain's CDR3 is CASSLLDTTQYF. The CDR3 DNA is TGTGCCAGCAGTTTATTGGATACAACCCAGTACTTC.

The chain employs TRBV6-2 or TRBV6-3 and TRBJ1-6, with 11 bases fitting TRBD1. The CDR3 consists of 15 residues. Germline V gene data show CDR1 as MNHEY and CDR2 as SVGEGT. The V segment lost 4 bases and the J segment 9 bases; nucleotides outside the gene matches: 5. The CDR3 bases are TGTGCCAGCAGTTCAACGGGACAGGGGGTTTCACCCCTCCACTTT. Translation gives CASSSTGQGVSPLHF.

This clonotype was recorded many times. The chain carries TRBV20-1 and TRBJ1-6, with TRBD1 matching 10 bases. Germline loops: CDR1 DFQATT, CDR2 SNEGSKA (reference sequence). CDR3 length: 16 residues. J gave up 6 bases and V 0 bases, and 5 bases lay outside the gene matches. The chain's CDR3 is CSARDRGQGGNSPLHF. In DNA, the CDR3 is TGCAGTGCTAGAGACCGTGGACAGGGGGGTAATTCACCCCTCCACTTT.

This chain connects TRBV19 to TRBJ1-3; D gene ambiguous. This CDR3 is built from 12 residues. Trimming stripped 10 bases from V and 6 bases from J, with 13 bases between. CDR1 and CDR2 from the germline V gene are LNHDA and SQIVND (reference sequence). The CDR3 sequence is CATGSGQNTIYF. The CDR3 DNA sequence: TGTGCCACAGGAAGTGGGCAAAACACCATATATTTT.

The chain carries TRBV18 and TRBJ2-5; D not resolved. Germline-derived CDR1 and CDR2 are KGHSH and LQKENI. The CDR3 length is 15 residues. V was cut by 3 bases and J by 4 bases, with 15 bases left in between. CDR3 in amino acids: CASSPVVGNRETQYF. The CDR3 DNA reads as TGTGCCAGCTCACCGGTTGTAGGGAATCGAGAGACCCAGTACTTC.

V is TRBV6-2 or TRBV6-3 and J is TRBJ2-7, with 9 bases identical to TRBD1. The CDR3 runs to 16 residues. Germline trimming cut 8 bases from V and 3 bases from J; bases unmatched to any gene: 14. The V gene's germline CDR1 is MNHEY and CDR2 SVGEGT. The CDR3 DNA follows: TGTGCCAGCGATCACCCCCCCCGGACAGGGGTCTACGAGCAGTACTTC. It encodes CASDHPPRTGVYEQYF.

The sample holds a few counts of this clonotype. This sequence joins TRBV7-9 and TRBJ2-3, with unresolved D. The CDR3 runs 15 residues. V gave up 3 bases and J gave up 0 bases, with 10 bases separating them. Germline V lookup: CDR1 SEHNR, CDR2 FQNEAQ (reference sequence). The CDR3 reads CASSLGTPSTDTQYF. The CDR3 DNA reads TGTGCCAGCAGCTTGGGAACCCCTAGCACAGATACGCAGTATTTT.